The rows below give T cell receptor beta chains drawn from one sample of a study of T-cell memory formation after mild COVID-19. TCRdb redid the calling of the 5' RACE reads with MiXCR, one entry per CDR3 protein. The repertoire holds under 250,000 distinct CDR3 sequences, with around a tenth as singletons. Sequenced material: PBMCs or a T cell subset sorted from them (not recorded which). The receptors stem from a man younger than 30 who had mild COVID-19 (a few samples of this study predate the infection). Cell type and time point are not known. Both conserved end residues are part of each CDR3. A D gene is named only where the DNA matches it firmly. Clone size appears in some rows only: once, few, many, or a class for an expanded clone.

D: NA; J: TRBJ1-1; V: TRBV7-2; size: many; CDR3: CASSPGGNTEAFF; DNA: TGTGCCAGCAGCCCCGGTGGTAACACTGAAGCTTTCTTT
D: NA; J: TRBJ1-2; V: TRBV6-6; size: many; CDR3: CASYGGYYGYTF; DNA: TGTGCCAGTTACGGGGGATACTATGGCTACACCTTC
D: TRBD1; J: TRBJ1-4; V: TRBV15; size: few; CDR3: CATGRTGTGEKLFF; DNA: TGTGCCACCGGACGGACAGGGACGGGTGAAAAACTGTTTTTT
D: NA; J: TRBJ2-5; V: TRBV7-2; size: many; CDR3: CASSLESMAQYF; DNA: TGTGCCAGCAGCTTAGAATCTATGGCCCAGTACTTC
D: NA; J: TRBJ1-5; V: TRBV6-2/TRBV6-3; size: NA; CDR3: CASRIQGNQPQHF; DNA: TGTGCCAGCAGGATACAGGGCAATCAGCCCCAGCATTTT
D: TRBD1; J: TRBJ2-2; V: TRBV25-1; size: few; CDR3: CASQHLDRGNTGELFF; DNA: TGTGCCAGCCAACACCTCGACAGGGGAAACACCGGGGAGCTGTTTTTT
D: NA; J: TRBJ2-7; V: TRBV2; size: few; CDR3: CASSRQGGTYEQYF; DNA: TGTGCCAGCAGTAGGCAGGGGGGCACCTACGAGCAGTACTTC
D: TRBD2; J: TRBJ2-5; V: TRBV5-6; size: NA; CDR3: CASSLRLAGGPGETQYF; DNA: TGTGCCAGCAGCTTGAGGTTAGCGGGGGGGCCTGGAGAGACCCAGTACTTC
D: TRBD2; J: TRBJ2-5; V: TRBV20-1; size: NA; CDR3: CSASGGARETQYF; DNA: TGCAGTGCTAGCGGGGGGGCTCGGGAGACCCAGTACTTC
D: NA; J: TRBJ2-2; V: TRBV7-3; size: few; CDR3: CASSLISGFNTGELFF; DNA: TGTGCCAGCAGCTTAATATCGGGGTTCAACACCGGGGAGCTGTTTTTT
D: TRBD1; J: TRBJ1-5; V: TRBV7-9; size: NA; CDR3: CASSSHTGGNQPQHF; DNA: TGTGCCAGCAGCTCCCACACAGGGGGCAATCAGCCCCAGCATTTT
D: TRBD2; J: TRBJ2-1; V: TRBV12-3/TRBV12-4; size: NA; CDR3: CASSLPGGGSSYNEQFF; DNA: TGTGCCAGCAGTTTACCGGGGGGAGGGAGCTCCTACAATGAGCAGTTCTTC
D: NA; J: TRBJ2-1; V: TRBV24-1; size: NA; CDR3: CATSKSSYNEQFF; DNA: TGTGCCACCAGTAAAAGCTCCTACAATGAGCAGTTCTTC
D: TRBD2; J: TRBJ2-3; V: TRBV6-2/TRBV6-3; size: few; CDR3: CASSHQPPRGASTDTQYF; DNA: TGTGCCAGCAGTCATCAACCCCCGCGGGGGGCTAGCACAGATACGCAGTATTTT
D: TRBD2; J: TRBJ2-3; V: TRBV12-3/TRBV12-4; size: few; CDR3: CASSSQKRGGSDTQYF; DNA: TGTGCCAGCAGTTCCCAGAAGCGGGGGGGTTCAGATACGCAGTATTTT
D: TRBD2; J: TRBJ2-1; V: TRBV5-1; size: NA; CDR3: CASSFGLAGMDEQFF; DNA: TGCGCCAGCAGCTTTGGACTAGCGGGAATGGATGAGCAGTTCTTC
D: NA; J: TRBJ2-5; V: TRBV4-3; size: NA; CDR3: CASSQELAAPETQYF; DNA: TGCGCCAGCAGCCAAGAATTAGCGGCGCCTGAGACCCAGTACTTC
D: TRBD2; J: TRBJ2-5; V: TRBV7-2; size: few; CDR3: CASSLPGGRETQYF; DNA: TGTGCCAGCAGCCTACCGGGGGGACGGGAGACCCAGTACTTC
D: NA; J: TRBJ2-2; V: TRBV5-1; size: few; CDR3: CASSLDRIGELFF; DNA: TGCGCCAGCAGCTTGGACAGGATCGGGGAGCTGTTTTTT
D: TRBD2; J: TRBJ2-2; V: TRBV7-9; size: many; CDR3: CASSPGLYVTGELFF; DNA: TGTGCCAGCAGCCCGGGACTATATGTCACCGGGGAGCTGTTTTTT
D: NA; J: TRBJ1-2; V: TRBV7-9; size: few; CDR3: CASSTGTPQGYGYTF; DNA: TGTGCCAGCAGCACCGGGACTCCCCAGGGCTATGGCTACACCTTC
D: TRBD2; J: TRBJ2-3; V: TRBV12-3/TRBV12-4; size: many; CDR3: CASSLYGRGETDTQYF; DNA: TGTGCCAGCAGTTTATACGGGCGGGGGGAAACAGATACGCAGTATTTT
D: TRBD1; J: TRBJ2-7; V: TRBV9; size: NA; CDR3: CASSAAGTGVSEQYF; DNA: TGTGCCAGCAGCGCCGCCGGGACAGGGGTTTCCGAGCAGTACTTC
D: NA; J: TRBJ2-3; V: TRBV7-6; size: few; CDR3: CASSLGAGAADTQYF; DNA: TGTGCCAGCAGCTTAGGGGCAGGGGCAGCCGATACGCAGTATTTT
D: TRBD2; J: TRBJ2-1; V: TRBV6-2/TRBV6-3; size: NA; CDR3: CASSPGLLAGRAYNEQFF; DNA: TGTGCCAGCAGTCCTGGTCTCCTAGCGGGGAGAGCCTACAATGAGCAGTTCTTC
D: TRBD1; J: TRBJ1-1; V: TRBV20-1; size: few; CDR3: CSATRDDRDTEAFF; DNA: TGCAGTGCTACCCGAGATGACAGGGACACTGAAGCTTTCTTT
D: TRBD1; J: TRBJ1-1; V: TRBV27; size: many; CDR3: CASSPRDRGLIF; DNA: TGTGCCAGCAGTCCCAGGGACAGGGGCCTGATCTTT
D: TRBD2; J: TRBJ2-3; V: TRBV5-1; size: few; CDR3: CASSLSSGGAGGSTDTQYF; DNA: TGCGCCAGCAGCTTATCCTCTGGGGGAGCGGGGGGCAGCACAGATACGCAGTATTTT
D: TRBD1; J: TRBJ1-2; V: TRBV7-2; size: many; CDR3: CASSLAFKLKRGQGSGYGYTF; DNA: TGTGCCAGCAGCTTAGCGTTTAAGTTAAAGAGAGGACAGGGGTCAGGCTATGGCTACACCTTC
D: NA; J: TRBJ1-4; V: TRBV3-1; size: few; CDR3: CASSPTWTATNEKLFF; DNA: TGTGCCAGCAGCCCCACCTGGACAGCAACTAATGAAAAACTGTTTTTT
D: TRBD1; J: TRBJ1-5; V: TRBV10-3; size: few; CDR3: CAIGGVQGRQPQHF; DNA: TGTGCCATCGGTGGGGTACAGGGGCGACAGCCCCAGCATTTT
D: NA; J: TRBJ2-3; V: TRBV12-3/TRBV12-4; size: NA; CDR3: CASTHRVADTQYF; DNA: TGTGCCAGCACCCACAGGGTAGCAGATACGCAGTATTTT
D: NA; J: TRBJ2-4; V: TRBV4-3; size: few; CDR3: CASSQDGLAKNIQYF; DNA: TGCGCCAGCAGCCAAGATGGTCTAGCCAAAAACATTCAGTACTTC
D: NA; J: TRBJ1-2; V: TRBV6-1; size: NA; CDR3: CASTRDKNYGYTF; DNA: TGTGCCAGCACTCGGGACAAGAACTATGGCTACACCTTC
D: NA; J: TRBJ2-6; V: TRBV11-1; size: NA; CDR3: CASSFPVLTF; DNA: TGTGCCAGCAGCTTTCCCGTCCTGACTTTC
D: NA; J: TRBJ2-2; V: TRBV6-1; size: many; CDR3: CASSEVPNTGELFF; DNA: TGTGCCAGCAGTGAGGTTCCGAACACCGGGGAGCTGTTTTTT
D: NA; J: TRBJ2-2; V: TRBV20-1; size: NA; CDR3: CSARDLETPNTGELFF; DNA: TGCAGTGCTAGAGATCTGGAGACTCCGAACACCGGGGAGCTGTTTTTT
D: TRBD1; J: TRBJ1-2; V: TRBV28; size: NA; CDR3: CASSEDRAPYGYTF; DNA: TGTGCCAGCAGCGAGGACAGGGCCCCCTATGGCTACACCTTC
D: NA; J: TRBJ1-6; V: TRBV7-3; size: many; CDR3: CASSSRRDSPLHF; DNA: TGTGCCAGCAGCTCTAGGAGAGATTCACCCCTCCACTTT
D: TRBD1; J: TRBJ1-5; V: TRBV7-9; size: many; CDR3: CASSTDRANQPQHF; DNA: TGTGCCAGCAGCACCGACAGGGCCAATCAGCCCCAGCATTTT
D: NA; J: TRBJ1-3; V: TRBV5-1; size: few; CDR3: CASSGTEWSSGNTIYF; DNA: TGCGCCAGCAGCGGGACGGAGTGGAGCTCTGGAAACACCATATATTTT
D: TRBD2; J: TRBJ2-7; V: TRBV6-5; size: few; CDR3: CASSYWTGGDYEQYF; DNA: TGTGCCAGCAGTTATTGGACGGGGGGGGACTACGAGCAGTACTTC
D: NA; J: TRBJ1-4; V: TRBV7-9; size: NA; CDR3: CASSTTVSNEKLFF; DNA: TGTGCCAGCAGCACTACGGTATCTAATGAAAAACTGTTTTTT
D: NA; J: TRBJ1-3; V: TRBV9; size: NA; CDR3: CASSTTGKGNTIYF; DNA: TGTGCCAGCAGTACTACAGGGAAAGGAAACACCATATATTTT
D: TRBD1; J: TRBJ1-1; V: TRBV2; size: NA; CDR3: CASGDRRSNTEAFF; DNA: TGTGCCAGCGGGGACAGAAGATCGAACACTGAAGCTTTCTTT
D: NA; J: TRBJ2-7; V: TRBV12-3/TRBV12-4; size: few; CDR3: CASSTGQDFSYEQYF; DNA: TGTGCCAGCAGCACGGGACAAGACTTCTCCTACGAGCAGTACTTC
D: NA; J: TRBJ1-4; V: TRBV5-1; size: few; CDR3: CASSVDSEKLFF; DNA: TGCGCCAGCAGCGTGGACAGCGAAAAACTGTTTTTT
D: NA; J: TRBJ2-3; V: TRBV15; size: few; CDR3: CATSRDPAMPQYF; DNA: TGTGCCACCAGCAGAGATCCCGCTATGCCGCAGTATTTT
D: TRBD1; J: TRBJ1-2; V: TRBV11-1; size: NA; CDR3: CASSSIGQGPSYGYTF; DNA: TGTGCCAGCAGCTCCATCGGACAGGGGCCCTCCTATGGCTACACCTTC
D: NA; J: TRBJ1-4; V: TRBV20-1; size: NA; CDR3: CSARDAGKREKLFF; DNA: TGCAGTGCTAGAGATGCAGGGAAGCGAGAAAAACTGTTTTTT
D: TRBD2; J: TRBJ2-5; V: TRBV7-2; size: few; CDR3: CASSYSRGDEETQYF; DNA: TGTGCCAGCAGCTACTCGCGGGGGGATGAAGAGACCCAGTACTTC
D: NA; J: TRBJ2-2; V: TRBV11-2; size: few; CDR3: CASSLVVGTGELFF; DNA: TGTGCCAGCAGCTTAGTCGTAGGGACCGGGGAGCTGTTTTTT
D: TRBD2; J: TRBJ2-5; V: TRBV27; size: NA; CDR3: CASSLFAGGRETQYF; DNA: TGTGCCAGCAGCCTTTTTGCGGGGGGGCGAGAGACCCAGTACTTC
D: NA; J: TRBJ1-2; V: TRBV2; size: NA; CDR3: CASKGNGQSALNYPRGYTF; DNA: TGTGCCAGCAAGGGGAACGGGCAGAGCGCCCTTAACTATCCGAGAGGCTACACCTTC
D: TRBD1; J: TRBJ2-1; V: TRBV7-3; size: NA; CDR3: CASSLTGGPTDEQFF; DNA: TGTGCCAGCAGCTTGACAGGGGGCCCCACAGATGAGCAGTTCTTC
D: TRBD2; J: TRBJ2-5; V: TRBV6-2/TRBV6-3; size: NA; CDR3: CASRTRLAGDETQYF; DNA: TGTGCCAGCAGAACCCGGCTAGCGGGGGACGAGACCCAGTACTTC
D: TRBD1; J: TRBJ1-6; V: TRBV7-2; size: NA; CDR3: CASSRDRAPSPLHF; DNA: TGTGCCAGCAGCCGGGACAGGGCTCCTTCACCCCTCCACTTT
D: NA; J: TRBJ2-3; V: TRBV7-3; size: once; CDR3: CASSSRQGRGFTDTQYF; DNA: TGTGCCAGCAGCTCAAGGCAGGGGCGGGGGTTCACAGATACGCAGTATTTT
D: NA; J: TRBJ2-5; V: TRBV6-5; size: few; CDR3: CASSYSRGKETQYF; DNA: TGTGCCAGCAGTTACTCTCGGGGCAAAGAGACCCAGTACTTC